These 7 T cell receptor beta chains were sequenced from one sample in a study of blood T cell repertoires in COVID-19 (dated by TCRdb to 2018 to 2021). The protocol used for the library was the immunoSEQ multiplex PCR assay. TCRdb carries this immuneACCESS record with in-frame sequences only. Its versions omit some clonotypes, under half of them owing to an unresolved V gene in the studies checked, with the rest unexplained. Here the sample has about 430,000 clones; 70% to 90% occur a single time. 1.4% of the sample is in the top ten clones. Sequenced input: PBMCs or T cells enriched from blood (not recorded which). The receptors shown here come from a woman aged 18-29 years who had been exposed to COVID-19.

This chain connects TRBV6-6 to TRBJ1-6; TRBD1 matches 9 bases. The germline CDR1 and CDR2 sequences are MNHNY and SVGAGI (reference sequence). The CDR3 has 18 amino acids. With 5 bases clipped from V and 7 bases from J, the junction kept 15 bases outside the gene matches. The chain's CDR3 is CASSRTLTFGQGNSPLHF. Here the CDR3 DNA reads TGTGCCAGCAGTCGCACTCTGACCTTCGGACAGGGGAATTCACCCCTCCACTTT.

The chain is built from TRBV9 and TRBJ2-2; weak D call: TRBD2 (5 bases). CDR1 is SGDLS and CDR2 is YYNGEE in the germline V gene. V was shortened by 0 bases and J by 5 bases, with 8 bases between the two germline ends. The CDR3 extends over 14 amino acids. Written as DNA, the CDR3 is TGTGCCAGCAGCGTAGCTCGGGAAACCGGGGAGCTGTTTTTT. Translated: CASSVARETGELFF.

The CDR3 loop reads CSVDMNTEAFF. The DNA of the CDR3 is TGCAGCGTTGATATGAACACTGAAGCTTTCTTT. The chain employs TRBV29-1 and TRBJ1-1; the D is unclear. CDR3 size: 11 residues. Trimming shortened V by 3 bases and J by 0 bases, and 2 bases separated the two germline ends. Germline assignment: CDR1 SQVTM and CDR2 ANQGSEA.

Concerning this clone itself: The same CDR3 arises from other DNA sequences in this sample as well. V is TRBV7-3 and J is TRBJ2-5, with 8 positions matching TRBD1. The CDR3 is 13 residues long. Germline-derived CDR1 and CDR2 are SGHTA and FQGTGA. V lost 3 bases and J lost 4; bases outside the gene matches: 1. CDR3 DNA: TGTGCCAGCAGCTTTGGACAGGGAGAGACCCAGTACTTC. It yields the protein CASSFGQGETQYF.

The V gene is TRBV5-1, the J gene TRBJ1-4; 7 bases are shared with TRBD1. The V gene's germline CDR1 is SGHRS and CDR2 YFSETQ. This CDR3 spans 12 amino acids. V lost 3 bases and J lost 11; bases outside the gene matches: 4. CDR3 in amino acids: CASSSDRDKLFF. CDR3 bases: TGCGCCAGCAGCTCCGACAGGGATAAACTGTTTTTT.

The chain employs TRBV27 and TRBJ1-5; the D is unclear. Germline V gene sequence: CDR1 MNHEY, CDR2 SMNVEV (reference sequence). The CDR3 spans 13 residues. The V end lost 0 bases, the J end lost 7 bases, and 7 bases lay between the germline ends. The CDR3 DNA is TGTGCCAGCAGTTTATCGAGGGTACAGCCCCAGCATTTT. Its protein product is CASSLSRVQPQHF.

The V call is TRBV13, the J call TRBJ2-7; 7 bases align to TRBD1. CDR1 and CDR2 from the germline V gene are PRHDT and FYEKMQ (reference sequence). Germline trimming cut 7 bases from V and 4 bases from J; bases unmatched to any gene: 16. This CDR3 has 16 amino acids. For the CDR3, the DNA is TGTGCCAGCACCTTTATGGGCCGAGGGGGCGGGTACGAGCAGTACTTC. Translated, it gives CASTFMGRGGGYEQYF.